This passage covers 2 T cell receptor beta chains from one sample sequenced in a study of blood T cell repertoires in COVID-19. The data were produced by immunoSEQ multiplex PCR, yet TCRdb's version contains in-frame clones alone and is incomplete. The sample lists about 400,000 clones, 70% to 90% occurring once. Sequencing was done on a sample of peripheral blood. These receptor sequences come from a man aged 35-49 years with acute or convalescent COVID-19.

V is TRBV10-2 and J is TRBJ1-4; TRBD1 matches at 9 bases. J gave up 6 bases and V 3 bases, and 5 bases lay outside the gene matches. Germline CDR1 is WSHSY and CDR2 is SAAADI. The CDR3 totals 15 residues. The CDR3 region has the DNA TGCGCCAGCAGTGATTGGGGGGACAGGGATGAAAAACTGTTTTTT. As protein: CASSDWGDRDEKLFF.

This clone has just one count. This sequence joins TRBV4-3 and TRBJ1-1, with TRBD1 identical over 8 bases. With V trimmed by 2 bases and J by 4 bases, 3 bases remained unmatched. Per the germline V gene, CDR1 is LGHNA and CDR2 is YSLEER. The CDR3 totals 14 residues. CDR3 nucleotide sequence: TGCGCCAGCAGCCAACTCGACAGGGGCACTGAAGCTTTCTTT. Residues: CASSQLDRGTEAFF.